This T cell receptor beta chain is drawn from a study of neurological immune-mediated disorders. J was trimmed by 4 bases and V by 5 bases; bases with no gene match: 9. This CDR3 has 15 residues. In germline, CDR1 is SGHTA, CDR2 FQGNSA. The table lists this clonotype with many counts. TCRdb re-analysed the 5' RACE reads in MiXCR, keeping a single row per CDR3 protein. The sample has around 83,000 distinct CDR3 sequences; roughly 14% are singletons. The genes are TRBV7-2 and TRBJ2-7; 9 bases agree with TRBD2. This clonotype was sampled from a woman in her forties or fifties in good health. The sample consisted of PBMCs. The chain's CDR3 is CASSALGLAGYEQYF. The CDR3 nucleotides are TGTGCCAGCAGCGCCCTGGGACTAGCTGGATACGAGCAGTACTTC.